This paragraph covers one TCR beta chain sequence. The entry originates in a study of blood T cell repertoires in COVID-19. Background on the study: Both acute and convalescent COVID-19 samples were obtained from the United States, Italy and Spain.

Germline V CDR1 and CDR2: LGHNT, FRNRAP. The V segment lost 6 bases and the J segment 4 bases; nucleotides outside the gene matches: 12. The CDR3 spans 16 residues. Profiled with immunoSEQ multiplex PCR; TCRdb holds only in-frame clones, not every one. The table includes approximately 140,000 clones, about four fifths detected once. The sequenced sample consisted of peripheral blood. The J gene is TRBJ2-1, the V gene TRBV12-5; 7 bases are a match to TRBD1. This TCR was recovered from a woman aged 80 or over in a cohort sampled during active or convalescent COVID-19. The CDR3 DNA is TGTGCTAGTGGCAATCCCCGGACAGGTTATTACAATGAGCAGTTCTTC. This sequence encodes CASGNPRTGYYNEQFF. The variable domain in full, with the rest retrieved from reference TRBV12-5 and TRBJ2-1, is DARVTQTPRHKVTEMGQEVTMRCQPILGHNTVFWYRQTMMQGLELLAYFRNRAPLDDSGMPKDRFSAEMPDATLATLKIQPSEPRDSAVYFCASGNPRTGYYNEQFFGPGTRLTVL.